This TCR beta chain was obtained from a study of blood T cells in healthy people across ages (dated by TCRdb to between 2014 and 2017). With respect to the entire study: In model experiments, template switching captured about one uniquely barcoded TCR beta cDNA molecule for every two T cells. Using deep sequencing normalized with unique cDNA molecular identifiers, the study measured how TCR beta repertoire diversity changes with age. The donors were split into four age groups: young (average approximately 16 years), middle-aged (more than 35), aged (roughly 68) and long-lived (82). The study analyzed two additional independent replicas of 1 million unique cDNA reads from the same blood draw for two donors, one aged 18 to 29 and one aged 80 or older.

This clonotype showed up just a few times. The antigen it binds to is not known. It has no much larger one-base neighbor in the sample; base qualities were not kept. The 39 donors, aged about 6 to 100 years, were systemically healthy Caucasian individuals from Russia. Around 10 milliliters of peripheral blood were drawn from each donor into EDTA-treated Vacutainer tubes. PBMCs were isolated by Ficoll-Paque density-gradient centrifugation, with at least 7 million obtained per sample. Total RNA was extracted from PBMCs with Trizol reagent, with at least 6 micrograms obtained per sample. Naive CD45RAhigh/CD27high T cell percentages were measured by flow cytometry on a PBMC aliquot from every donor. Library preparation employed 5' RACE. Sequenced using an Illumina HiSeq 2500. The second PCR ran for roughly 7 to 12 cycles and used a J-beta primer mix along with a sample-barcoded 5' primer. A template-switch 5' adaptor carrying 12 random nucleotides introduced a unique molecular identifier onto each TCR beta cDNA molecule. Each sample yielded at least 3 million CDR3-containing paired-end reads. The Mint cDNA synthesis kit, primed by a TRBC-specific oligonucleotide, was used to synthesize first-strand cDNA from all RNA. Following uracil-DNA glycosylase treatment, all cDNA underwent a first 18-cycle PCR with the universal primers M1SS and BC2_uni_R. In the source study's methods: For normalization, 1 million high-quality reads were randomly selected from each sample, with every read carrying a distinct molecular identifier. Instead of being binned into consensus sequences, reads with shared molecular identifiers were discarded. MiTCR, run with a Q25 quality threshold and the strictest error-elimination algorithm, handled CDR3 identification, clonotype clustering and error correction. A nonparametric unseen species model with Euler transformation was used to estimate lower-bound total TCR beta diversity. In TCRdb, the public reads were trimmed at Q25 with fastp and aligned with MiXCR, with productive beta chains retained. Rows are unified per CDR3 protein, each entry keeping the most common DNA and genes. The V and J calls, along with clone size, are taken from TCRdb and not from the paper's own processing. The sample data list about 1 million distinct CDR3 sequences, and less than 25% of these were observed just once. The ten largest make up 0.65% to 0.75% of the sample.

What the research found in general, with its limitations: Bulk unsorted PBMC profiling prevented conclusive comparison of naive and antigen-experienced compartments. Estimates of total diversity based on one million sequenced T cells were regarded as lower bounds and as underestimates. Because donor CMV infection status was unknown, age-related changes in expanded clonotypes were potentially confounded. The long-lived group showed more naive CD4+ T cells, fewer expanded clones and increased TCR diversity than the aged group, suggesting age selection. Observed TCR beta diversity correlated strongly with the percentage of naive T cells measured by flow cytometry. Observed TCR beta diversity per million T cells fell roughly linearly with age, and a significant reduction was already apparent by age approximately 40.

These same data were also listed under a study on T cells of mothers and their children. The other study reports the following: Nine systemically healthy Caucasian individuals, comprising three mothers and their six children, were included as donors. cDNA synthesis consumed the entire amount of extracted RNA, loaded at 1.5 ug RNA in each 15 ul reaction. In the second PCR, sample barcodes and 2-4 random nucleotides were introduced via the M1S primer. Each mother yielded over 9.5 million TCR beta CDR3 reads and each child 3 million to 3.5 million reads. Thymic selection similarly shapes TCR recombination output in related and unrelated pairs, with minor effect from inherited differences. Normalized repertoire overlap was always found to be slightly, but never significantly, higher in related mother-child pairs than in unrelated mother-child pairs. Persistent microchimeric T cell clones were not detected, at a sensitivity of 95 to 100 clones per million clonotypes. To look for features that set related mother-child pairs apart from unrelated individuals, the researchers ran deep NGS to compare the TCR beta repertoires of mothers and children. Mothers averaged about 37 +/- 4 years of age and children averaged around 10 +/- 4 years. After adapter ligation with NEBNext reagents, the libraries were sequenced on Illumina HiSeq 2000 with 100+100 nt paired-end reads. To avoid cross-contamination, the mother libraries and the child libraries were prepared a month apart and sequenced in separate runs. Between roughly 500,000 and 2,100,000 distinct TCR beta clonotypes were identified per donor. Naive TCR beta clonotypes were estimated from low-frequency clonotypes matched to each donor's FACS-determined naive share, without sorting.

The receptor's source is a girl aged 2 to 10 in good health. The sample was blood.

The CDR3 region reads CASSHASIGTVDTQYF. The DNA sequence is TGTGCCAGCAGTCATGCCTCAATTGGGACGGTAGATACGCAGTATTTT. The rearrangement combines TRBV12-3 or TRBV12-4 with TRBJ2-3; the D element could tentatively be TRBD1 or TRBD2, as 5 bases agree for each. Including cysteine and phenylalanine, the CDR3 has 16 amino acids. Just CDR3 DNA is preserved here, 48 bases in frame from base 1. V and J are truncated by 5 bases and 5 bases respectively, leaving an intervening sequence of 20 bases.